The sequence of this TCR beta chain was determined in a study of PD-L1 blockade in urothelial cancer. Study-wide context: T cells numbered a median of around 140,000 in the blood samples.

Locally advanced or metastatic urothelial carcinoma was present in patients. The V and J ends lost 5 bases and 8 bases, in that order; junction bases with no gene match: 13. The CDR3 is 16 residues long. Germline V lookup: CDR1 KGHSH, CDR2 LQKENI. A note on this clone: What it binds is unknown.

The protocol was immunoSEQ multiplex PCR, while the TCRdb copy is restricted to in-frame clones and leaves out a portion. The table records under 130,000 clones, approximately 85% of them present only once. Findings and limits, study-wide: A pretreatment blood TCR clonality that fell below the median predicted better progression-free and overall survival. In blood at 3 weeks, tumor-associated clones expanded more among patients with durable benefit.

The chain is built from TRBV18 and TRBJ2-1, with 9 bases aligning to TRBD2. This specimen consisted of PBMCs, obtained around atezolizumab (anti-PD-L1) treatment. The TCR sequence derives from a man aged 45 to 65 with urothelial cancer. CDR3 in amino acids: CASSTGSSGRTDEQFF. The DNA for the CDR3 is TGTGCCAGCTCAACCGGCTCAAGCGGGAGGACCGATGAGCAGTTCTTC.